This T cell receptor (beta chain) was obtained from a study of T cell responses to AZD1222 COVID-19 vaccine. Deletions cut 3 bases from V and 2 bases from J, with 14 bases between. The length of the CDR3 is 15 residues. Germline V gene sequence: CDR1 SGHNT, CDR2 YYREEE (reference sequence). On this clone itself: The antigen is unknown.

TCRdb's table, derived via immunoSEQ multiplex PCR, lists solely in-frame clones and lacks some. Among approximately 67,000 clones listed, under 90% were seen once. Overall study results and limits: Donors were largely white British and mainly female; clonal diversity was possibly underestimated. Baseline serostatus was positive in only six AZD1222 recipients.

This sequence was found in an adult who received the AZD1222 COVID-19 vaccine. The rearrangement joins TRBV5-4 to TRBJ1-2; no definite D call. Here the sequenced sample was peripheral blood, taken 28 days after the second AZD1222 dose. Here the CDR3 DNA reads TGTGCCAGCAGCTCGCCCATCGCACCAAACTATGGCTACACCTTC. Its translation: CASSSPIAPNYGYTF.